A selection of T cell receptor beta chains follows, all from one sample in a study of response to subunit inactivated influenza vaccine. MiXCR, applied by TCRdb to the RT-PCR reads, yields one record per CDR3 protein. The sample records 290,000 or so distinct CDR3 sequences, approximately 20% being singletons. Material: PBMCs from blood, obtained less than 22 months after vaccination. The receptors were gathered from a man aged 45-69 years who received an inactivated influenza vaccine. The CDR3 runs from the conserved cysteine through the conserved F or W. D genes are given only for firm matches. Clone size, where shown, is once, few, many, or a class for clones that have expanded.

D gene: NA
V gene: TRBV3-1
J gene: TRBJ1-6
clone size: many
CDR3 protein: CASSQTRTTQTLHF
CDR3 DNA: TGTGCCAGCAGCCAAACCCGGACAACGCAAACCCTCCACTTT

D gene: TRBD2
V gene: TRBV7-2
J gene: TRBJ2-7
clone size: NA
CDR3 protein: CASSLDRLAGDDEQYF
CDR3 DNA: TGTGCCAGCAGCTTAGACCGCCTAGCGGGAGATGACGAGCAGTACTTC

D gene: NA
V gene: TRBV29-1
J gene: TRBJ2-1
clone size: few
CDR3 protein: CSVKTGASLEFF
CDR3 DNA: TGCAGCGTCAAAACCGGGGCTTCCCTCGAGTTCTTC

D gene: TRBD1
V gene: TRBV29-1
J gene: TRBJ1-4
clone size: NA
CDR3 protein: CSVEDTGGGEKLFF
CDR3 DNA: TGCAGCGTTGAAGATACAGGGGGTGGTGAAAAACTGTTTTTT

D gene: NA
V gene: TRBV29-1
J gene: TRBJ2-7
clone size: few
CDR3 protein: CSAKTDGSYEQYF
CDR3 DNA: TGCAGCGCCAAAACGGACGGATCCTACGAGCAGTACTTC

D gene: TRBD2
V gene: TRBV12-3/TRBV12-4
J gene: TRBJ2-6
clone size: once
CDR3 protein: CASSPGGSNSGANVLTF
CDR3 DNA: TGTGCCAGCAGTCCGGGGGGGAGCAACTCTGGGGCCAACGTCCTGACTTTC

D gene: TRBD1
V gene: TRBV7-2
J gene: TRBJ1-3
clone size: few
CDR3 protein: CASRRLPGQGNTIYF
CDR3 DNA: TGTGCCAGCAGGCGTTTACCGGGACAGGGAAACACCATATATTTT

D gene: NA
V gene: TRBV3-1
J gene: TRBJ1-2
clone size: NA
CDR3 protein: CASSQVNYGYTF
CDR3 DNA: TGTGCCAGCAGCCAAGTTAACTATGGCTACACCTTC

D gene: NA
V gene: TRBV20-1
J gene: TRBJ1-4
clone size: few
CDR3 protein: CSARVYSYATNEKLFF
CDR3 DNA: TGCAGTGCTAGAGTTTACAGCTATGCAACTAATGAAAAACTGTTTTTT

D gene: NA
V gene: TRBV20-1
J gene: TRBJ2-1
clone size: NA
CDR3 protein: CSARAGWTYNEQFF
CDR3 DNA: TGCAGTGCTAGGGCAGGGTGGACCTACAATGAGCAGTTCTTC

D gene: TRBD2
V gene: TRBV4-2
J gene: TRBJ2-1
clone size: many
CDR3 protein: CASSQREGPLDEQFF
CDR3 DNA: TGTGCCAGCAGCCAAAGGGAGGGTCCCTTAGATGAGCAGTTCTTC

D gene: TRBD1
V gene: TRBV3-1
J gene: TRBJ1-2
clone size: NA
CDR3 protein: CASRGDSLSYGYTF
CDR3 DNA: TGTGCCAGCAGGGGGGACAGCCTCTCCTATGGCTACACCTTC

D gene: NA
V gene: TRBV4-2
J gene: TRBJ2-7
clone size: NA
CDR3 protein: CASSQVWGISYEQYF
CDR3 DNA: TGTGCCAGCAGCCAAGTTTGGGGCATCTCCTACGAGCAGTACTTC

D gene: NA
V gene: TRBV5-1
J gene: TRBJ2-3
clone size: few
CDR3 protein: CASGTDRLTDTQYF
CDR3 DNA: TGCGCCAGCGGAACAGACAGGCTCACAGATACGCAGTATTTT